The 23 T cell receptor beta chains given below trace back to one sample, sequenced in a study of blood T cell repertoires in COVID-19. Clones were sequenced by immunoSEQ multiplex PCR, and TCRdb holds only the in-frame ones, with some missing. This table holds roughly 34,000 clones, about 82% found once. Sequenced sample: peripheral blood. These receptors were obtained from a man at least 80 years old with active COVID-19.

This chain connects TRBV6-2 or TRBV6-3 to TRBJ2-3; 10 bases are shared with TRBD1. CDR3 length equals 15 residues. Germline-derived CDR1 and CDR2 are MNHEY and SVGEGT. Trimming cost V 6 bases and J 2 bases; bases outside gene matches: 5. CDR3 nucleotide sequence: TGTGCCAGCAGCCGGGACAGGGGTTACACAGATACGCAGTATTTT. Translating it yields CASSRDRGYTDTQYF.

V is TRBV7-2 and J is TRBJ2-5, with 7 bases identical to TRBD2. After removal of 5 bases from V and 2 bases from J, the junction contained 8 bases not matched to a gene. The CDR3 covers 15 residues. Germline V lookup: CDR1 SGHTA, CDR2 FQGNSA. CDR3: CASSPALGGQETQYF. CDR3 sequence (DNA): TGTGCCAGCAGCCCTGCACTGGGGGGGCAAGAGACCCAGTACTTC.

This chain connects TRBV7-3 to TRBJ2-2; tentatively, D is TRBD1 (6 bases). Germline assignment: CDR1 SGHTA and CDR2 FQGTGA. The CDR3 is 17 residues long. V lost 2 bases and J lost 0, with 13 bases in between. In nucleotides, the CDR3 is TGTGCCAGCAGCTTAGGTTCCGGACAGACGAACACCGGGGAGCTGTTTTTT. This codes for CASSLGSGQTNTGELFF.

This clone has a single count. The chain recombines TRBV7-3 with TRBJ2-1; D may be TRBD2 (6 bases). This CDR3 has 16 amino acids. V was cut by 1 base and J by 3 bases, with 13 bases left in between. The germline CDR1 and CDR2 sequences are SGHTA and FQGTGA. In DNA form, the CDR3 reads TGTGCCAGCAGCTTAATCGTGACTAGAGACTACAATGAGCAGTTCTTC. This codes for CASSLIVTRDYNEQFF.

This chain connects TRBV6-6 to TRBJ1-5, with 8 nucleotides matching TRBD1. This CDR3 comprises 15 residues. The J segment lost 2 bases and the V segment lost 6 bases, leaving 6 bases of the junction unmatched. Germline V gives CDR1 MNHNY, CDR2 SVGAGI (reference sequence). The DNA for the CDR3 is TGTGCCAGCAGCGGGGGACAGGTGGGCAATCAGCCCCAGCATTTT. Residues: CASSGGQVGNQPQHF.

CDR3 bases: TGCGCCAGCAGCTTGGTTGCAGGGTCCAACGTCCTGACTTTC. Its translation: CASSLVAGSNVLTF. The genes are TRBV5-1 and TRBJ2-6; D perhaps matches TRBD1 (5 bases). The CDR3 covers 14 residues. The germline CDR1 and CDR2 sequences are SGHRS and YFSETQ. V dropped 0 bases and J dropped 8 bases, with 9 bases sitting between them.

The V call is TRBV5-1, the J call TRBJ1-1; maybe TRBD1 (5 bases). The germline gives CDR1 SGHRS, CDR2 YFSETQ. The CDR3 length is 14 residues. V was pared by 5 bases and J by 0 bases, with 11 bases between. The DNA for the CDR3 is TGCGCCAGCAGACAGGAAACAGTGAACACTGAAGCTTTCTTT. It is translated as CASRQETVNTEAFF. Using reference TRBV5-1 and TRBJ1-1 for the parts outside the CDR3, the full variable domain is KAGVTQTPRYLIKTRGQQVTLSCSPISGHRSVSWYQQTPGQGLQFLFEYFSETQRNKGNFPGRFSGRQFSNSRSEMNVSTLELGDSALYLCASRQETVNTEAFFGQGTRLTVV.

This chain links TRBV28 with TRBJ1-4; 9 bases are a match to TRBD1. CDR3 length: 13 residues. The junction had 6 bases not matched to a gene; V was cut back by 11 bases and J by 5 bases. Germline V gives CDR1 MDHEN, CDR2 SYDVKM. CDR3 sequence reads: CAASGTGNEKLFF. CDR3 bases: TGTGCCGCCTCCGGGACAGGGAATGAAAAACTGTTTTTT.

The gene calls are TRBV5-4 and TRBJ2-5; 13 positions agree with TRBD2. The germline V gene encodes CDR1 SGHNT and CDR2 YYREEE (reference sequence). The CDR3 has 16 amino acids. The V and J ends lost 4 bases and 4 bases, in that order; junction bases with no gene match: 7. CDR3 coding DNA: TGTGCCAGCAGCCCTGGGACTAGCGGGGTAGGAGAGACCCAGTACTTC. Protein sequence: CASSPGTSGVGETQYF.

This chain uses TRBV6-1 with TRBJ2-3; D uncertain. Germline V gene lookup returns CDR1 MNHNS and CDR2 SASEGT. V lost 3 bases to trimming and J lost 5 bases, with 12 bases between them. The CDR3 loop spans 14 amino acids. The CDR3 coding sequence is TGTGCCAGCAGTGAGGTTGATAACAGAGATACGCAGTATTTT. It translates to CASSEVDNRDTQYF.

The gene calls are TRBV5-6 and TRBJ2-7; possibly TRBD2 for D (6 bases). The length of the CDR3 is 15 residues. Per germline, CDR1 SGHDT and CDR2 YYEEEE. Trimming stripped 0 bases from V and 5 bases from J, with 15 bases between. CDR3 in amino acids: CASSLAGTGAHEQYF. CDR3 DNA: TGTGCCAGCAGCTTGGCCGGGACTGGAGCCCACGAGCAGTACTTC.

In nucleotides, the CDR3 is TGTGCCAGCGCGGCGCGGGCCACCGCCTACGAGCAGTACTTC. As protein: CASAARATAYEQYF. V is TRBV5-5 and J is TRBJ2-7, with D possibly TRBD2 on 5 matching bases. The CDR3 is 14 amino acids. Per germline, CDR1 SGHKS and CDR2 YYEKEE (reference sequence). Deletions cut 7 bases from V and 2 bases from J, with 16 bases between.

The V gene is TRBV18, the J gene TRBJ1-4; D uncertain. Germline lookup yields CDR1 KGHSH and CDR2 LQKENI. Trimming shortened V by 4 bases and J by 6 bases, and 12 bases separated the two germline ends. The CDR3 is 14 residues long. This CDR3 is CASSRGPAHEKLFF. The CDR3 DNA reads TGTGCCAGCTCACGCGGGCCAGCCCATGAAAAACTGTTTTTT.

The J gene is TRBJ1-2, the V gene TRBV27, with D possibly being TRBD1 (6 bases). V lost 4 bases, J lost 8 bases, and 17 bases lay in between. The CDR3 is made up of 14 amino acids. Germline CDR1 and CDR2: MNHEY and SMNVEV (reference sequence). CDR3 bases: TGTGCCAGCAGTTCCCGGTACCCTAGGGGGGGCTACACCTTC. It yields the protein CASSSRYPRGGYTF.

This rearrangement joins TRBV2 to TRBJ1-5, with D perhaps TRBD1 (6 bases). The V gene's germline CDR1 is SNHLY and CDR2 FYNNEI. The CDR3 is 15 amino acids. V was cut by 1 base and J by 9 bases, with 16 bases left in between. CDR3 nucleotides: TGTGCCAGCAGTGAAGGAATGACAGGCGTCCGGCCCCAGCATTTT. Translated, it gives CASSEGMTGVRPQHF.

The chain combines TRBV4-1 with TRBJ1-1, with a weak D call TRBD1 (5 bases). The V gene lost 3 bases and the J gene lost 8 bases, with 10 bases spanning the gap. The CDR3 consists of 12 residues. The germline CDR1 and CDR2 sequences are MGHRA and YSYEKL. This CDR3 is CASSHVPGEAFF. The CDR3 nucleotides are TGCGCCAGCAGCCATGTCCCAGGGGAAGCTTTCTTT.

The gene calls are TRBV4-2 and TRBJ1-2; no clear D gene. CDR3 size: 13 residues. V was shortened by 0 bases and J by 8 bases, with 10 bases between the two germline ends. Per germline, CDR1 LGHNA and CDR2 YNFKEQ. The CDR3: CASSQDYFRGYTF. The CDR3 DNA is TGTGCCAGCAGCCAAGATTACTTCAGGGGCTACACCTTC.

The CDR3 region has the DNA TGTGCCAGCAGCGTAGTGGGGGCCGCCTACAATGAGCAGTTCTTC. It is translated as CASSVVGAAYNEQFF. V is TRBV9 and J is TRBJ2-1; a possible D gene is TRBD1 (6 bases). The V and J ends lost 0 bases and 2 bases respectively, with 9 bases between them. The length of the CDR3 is 15 residues. Germline assignment: CDR1 SGDLS and CDR2 YYNGEE.

The CDR3 reads CAISDAGQLLKELFF. The CDR3 coding sequence is TGTGCCATCAGTGATGCGGGACAGTTATTAAAAGAGCTGTTTTTT. The V gene is TRBV10-3, the J gene TRBJ2-2; tentatively, D is TRBD1 (7 bases). The CDR3 sequence is 15 residues long. The V end was cut by 3 bases, the J end by 11 bases, with 19 bases between. Looked up from germline, CDR1 is ENHRY and CDR2 is SYGVKD.

This chain connects TRBV29-1 to TRBJ1-6; 9 bases are shared with TRBD1. CDR3 length: 13 amino acids. Germline values: CDR1 SQVTM, CDR2 ANQGSEA. CDR3 in amino acids: CSPEGTGLSPLHF. The CDR3 nucleotides are TGCAGTCCCGAGGGGACAGGGCTATCACCCCTCCACTTT.

The chain carries TRBV18 and TRBJ1-2; TRBD1 might be the D (6 bases). V lost 3 bases to trimming and J lost 4 bases, with 9 bases between them. The germline CDR1 and CDR2 sequences are KGHSH and LQKENI. This CDR3 contains 13 residues. CDR3 protein: CASSPGHSYGYTF. In nucleotides, the CDR3 is TGTGCCAGCTCACCGGGACATTCCTATGGCTACACCTTC.

The V call is TRBV5-1, the J call TRBJ2-1; 12 bases are shared with TRBD2. Per germline, CDR1 SGHRS and CDR2 YFSETQ. Germline trimming cut 4 bases from V and 9 bases from J; bases unmatched to any gene: 5. The CDR3 has 14 residues. CDR3 amino acids: CASSIGTSGREQFF. The CDR3 region has the DNA TGCGCCAGCAGCATTGGGACTAGCGGGCGTGAGCAGTTCTTC.

The chain joins TRBV2 to TRBJ2-4, with D unclear. Germline V gene data show CDR1 as SNHLY and CDR2 as FYNNEI. This CDR3 comprises 14 residues. V gave up 2 bases and J gave up 0 bases, with 5 bases separating them. The CDR3 protein is CASSERVAKNIQYF. CDR3 DNA sequence: TGTGCCAGCAGTGAACGGGTAGCCAAAAACATTCAGTACTTC.